A single sample gave rise to the 18 T cell receptor beta chains below, sequenced in a study of T cells expressing NK-cell markers. With the 5' RACE reads reprocessed, TCRdb shows one record per CDR3 protein and no DNA. The sample includes about 460,000 distinct CDR3 sequences. The sample was blood T cells: a sorted CD56 or NKG2C T cell subset, CD4+ or CD8+ T cells, or bulk PBMC T cells (not recorded which). These receptor sequences come from a woman in her 50s in good health.

The gene calls are TRBV5-1 and TRBJ2-1; TCRdb reports TRBD2, a call that lacks DNA to check it against. In germline, CDR1 is SGHRS, CDR2 YFSETQ. The CDR3 consists of 16 residues. CDR3 in amino acids: CASSLVASGYYNEQFF.

The V and J genes are TRBV11-2 and TRBJ2-5. The germline CDR1 and CDR2 sequences are SGHAT and FQNNGV. The CDR3 consists of 15 residues. CDR3 loop: CASSLDWSRAETQYF.

The chain is built from TRBV5-1 and TRBJ1-4. CDR3 size: 13 residues. The germline V gene has CDR1 SGHRS and CDR2 YFSETQ. The CDR3 sequence: CASRPTTNEKLFF.

The J gene is TRBJ2-7, the V gene TRBV15. Per germline, CDR1 LNHNV and CDR2 YYDKDF (reference sequence). This CDR3 comprises 12 residues. CDR3 loop: CATSRETDEQYF.

The genes are TRBV6-5 and TRBJ1-1; TCRdb reports TRBD1, a call that lacks DNA to check it against. This CDR3 comprises 14 residues. Germline lookup yields CDR1 MNHEY and CDR2 SVGAGI. The CDR3 sequence is CASSRGWGNTEAFF.

The chain joins TRBV5-1 to TRBJ2-1. The CDR3 sequence is 14 residues long. The V gene's germline CDR1 is SGHRS and CDR2 YFSETQ. CDR3 sequence reads: CASSSRFSYNEQFF.

This chain joins TRBV10-3 and TRBJ2-1; TCRdb selects TRBD2, and the lack of DNA leaves this call unchecked. The CDR3 has 17 residues. CDR1 and CDR2 (germline): ENHRY, SYGVKD. The CDR3 reads CAITRPGLAGNYNEQFF.

The V call is TRBV4-1, the J call TRBJ1-2. Germline CDR1 and CDR2: MGHRA and YSYEKL. CDR3 size: 16 residues. CDR3 sequence: CASSLQPGLSNYGYTF.

The rearrangement joins TRBV29-1 to TRBJ1-1; the TCRdb call, TRBD1, lacks DNA for checking. This CDR3 is 14 amino acids long. Germline V gene lookup returns CDR1 SQVTM and CDR2 ANQGSEA. The CDR3 spells CSVGPGQGNTEAFF.

The V call is TRBV7-3, the J call TRBJ2-1; TCRdb calls TRBD1, which cannot be checked without DNA. The CDR3 totals 16 residues. Germline CDR1 is SGHTA and CDR2 is FQGTGA. CDR3 sequence reads: CASSQFVGGYGNEQFF.

The chain joins TRBV11-2 to TRBJ2-1; without DNA, the TCRdb call of TRBD2 cannot be checked. The CDR3 is made up of 18 amino acids. Per germline, CDR1 SGHAT and CDR2 FQNNGV. The CDR3 is CASSYRGAALPLVNEQFF.

V and J are TRBV2 and TRBJ2-7. The length of the CDR3 is 14 residues. In germline, CDR1 is SNHLY, CDR2 FYNNEI. CDR3 protein: CASSKTVKTYEQYF.

V usage is TRBV4-1 and J usage is TRBJ1-1; TCRdb names TRBD1, which stays unverified in the absence of DNA. CDR1 is MGHRA, CDR2 YSYEKL, per germline. The CDR3 length is 15 residues. CDR3 in amino acids: CASSQLGDRRTEAFF.

The chain couples TRBV27 to TRBJ1-4. CDR1 MNHEY and CDR2 SMNVEV come from the germline V gene (reference sequence). This CDR3 has 13 residues. This chain's CDR3 is CARDDGYGGKLFF.

The chain uses TRBV11-3 and TRBJ2-2; there is no DNA to check the TCRdb D call of TRBD1. This CDR3 is built from 17 residues. Per germline, CDR1 SGHNT and CDR2 YENEEA. CDR3 in amino acids: CASSAPPTGKSTGELFF.

The chain carries TRBV20-1 and TRBJ1-1. This CDR3 spans 13 amino acids. CDR1 and CDR2 (germline): DFQATT, SNEGSKA (reference sequence). The chain's CDR3 is CSAPGPSDTEAFF.

The chain has TRBV21-1 and TRBJ1-5; TCRdb selects TRBD1, and the lack of DNA leaves this call unchecked. TRBV21-1 has pseudogene status. This CDR3 is built from 14 residues. The chain's CDR3 is CASSKERGNQPQHF.

V usage is TRBV29-1 and J usage is TRBJ1-1. Germline CDR1 is SQVTM and CDR2 is ANQGSEA. CDR3 length: 11 amino acids. This chain's CDR3 is CSVGIATEAFF. Full variable domain (remainder filled in from reference TRBV29-1 and TRBJ1-1): SAVISQKPSRDICQRGTSLTIQCQVDSQVTMMFWYRQQPGQSLTLIATANQGSEATYESGFVIDKFPISRPNLTFSTLTVSNMSPEDSSIYLCSVGIATEAFFGQGTRLTVV.